The 20 T cell receptor beta chains below were found in one sample sequenced in a study of T cell changes during pregnancy in multiple sclerosis. The data were produced by immunoSEQ multiplex PCR, yet TCRdb's version contains in-frame clones alone and is incomplete. The sample carries around 88,000 clones, around 90% recorded once. The sample here was peripheral blood, taken after pregnancy. Receptors were obtained from a female donor in good health, enrolled as a control in a pregnancy study.

A remark on this clone: At one end the junction does not follow the germline gene, possibly because of a read error. The gene calls are TRBV7-7 and TRBJ1-4; D perhaps matches TRBD1 (5 bases). The V gene's germline CDR1 is SSHAT and CDR2 FNYEAQ (reference sequence). The CDR3 loop spans 14 amino acids. The CDR3 sequence: CASSLGGSNEKLFF. In DNA, the CDR3 is TGTGCTAGCAGCTTGGGGGGGTCAAATGAAAAACTGTTTTTT.

The chain links TRBV7-8 to TRBJ2-7; D call uncertain. The V and J ends lost 1 base and 0 bases respectively, with 10 bases between them. The CDR3 sequence is 15 residues long. The germline gives CDR1 SGHVS, CDR2 FQNEAQ. CDR3 nucleotide sequence: TGTGCCAGCAGCTTAGATCTGGAGAGCTCCTACGAGCAGTACTTC. Its translation is CASSLDLESSYEQYF.

This clone was counted a single time. The genes are TRBV9 and TRBJ2-1; TRBD1 agrees at 9 bases. CDR3 size: 16 residues. The V gene's germline CDR1 is SGDLS and CDR2 YYNGEE. Losses at the gene ends were 3 bases for V and 3 bases for J; bases not matched to a gene: 7. CDR3 sequence: CASSAKGQGFYNEQFF. The CDR3 region has the DNA TGTGCCAGCAGCGCGAAGGGACAGGGATTCTACAATGAGCAGTTCTTC.

V is TRBV7-3 and J is TRBJ1-1, with 8 nucleotides matching TRBD1. The CDR3 has 14 amino acids. Germline V gene data show CDR1 as SGHTA and CDR2 as FQGTGA. Trimming at V came to 5 bases and at J to 5 bases, leaving 7 bases not matched to a gene. CDR3 sequence reads: CASSLQGARTEAFF. CDR3 coding DNA: TGTGCCAGCAGCCTCCAGGGGGCGCGTACTGAAGCTTTCTTT.

The CDR3 nucleotides are TGTGCCACCAGCAGAGACCGGGACAATGAGCAGTTCTTC. It encodes CATSRDRDNEQFF. J is TRBJ2-1 and V is TRBV15; D ambiguous. Between the trimmed V and J ends, which lost 0 bases and 5 bases, there was a span of 5 bases. This CDR3 is built from 13 residues. Germline CDR1 LNHNV, CDR2 YYDKDF (reference sequence). Together with reference TRBV15 and TRBJ2-1, the CDR3 gives the full variable domain: DAMVIQNPRYQVTQFGKPVTLSCSQTLNHNVMYWYQQKSSQAPKLLFHYYDKDFNNEADTPDNFQSRRPNTSFCFLDIRSPGLGDTAMYLCATSRDRDNEQFFGPGTRLTVL.

The chain carries TRBV5-1 and TRBJ2-7; 7 bases agree with TRBD1. From germline, CDR1 is SGHRS and CDR2 YFSETQ. The CDR3 contains 15 residues. The J segment lost 3 bases and the V segment lost 1 base, leaving 7 bases of the junction unmatched. CDR3 DNA sequence: TGCGCCAGCAGCTTGACCACAGGGGACGTCTACGAGCAGTACTTC. It encodes CASSLTTGDVYEQYF.

The chain uses TRBV6-5 and TRBJ2-7; D is perhaps TRBD1 (6 bases). The V and J ends lost 5 bases and 0 bases respectively, with 14 bases between them. CDR1 is MNHEY, CDR2 SVGAGI, per germline. The CDR3 runs 15 residues. The CDR3, as DNA: TGTGCCAGCAGTGACTGGGGGCATACCTCCTACGAGCAGTACTTC. It translates to CASSDWGHTSYEQYF.

The chain is built from TRBV5-6 and TRBJ1-1; D not certain. The germline V and J ends were trimmed by 4 bases and 2 bases, with 9 bases remaining between them. CDR1 and CDR2 (germline): SGHDT, YYEEEE. This CDR3 has 13 amino acids. The chain's CDR3 is CASSLQRNTEAFF. The CDR3 DNA sequence: TGTGCCAGCAGCCTTCAGCGTAACACTGAAGCTTTCTTT.

The V call is TRBV2, the J call TRBJ1-2; perhaps TRBD1 as D (5 bases). CDR3 length: 13 amino acids. V lost 3 bases, J lost 1 base, and 6 bases lay in between. CDR1 SNHLY and CDR2 FYNNEI come from the germline V gene. CDR3 in DNA: TGTGCCAGCAGTGACAGGGTTAACTATGGCTACACCTTC. Protein product: CASSDRVNYGYTF.

This chain connects TRBV27 to TRBJ1-2, with 9 bases aligning to TRBD1. The CDR3 is made up of 16 amino acids. Unmatched junction bases numbered 11, after V lost 5 bases and J lost 4 bases. Germline loops: CDR1 MNHEY, CDR2 SMNVEV (reference sequence). The CDR3 DNA follows: TGTGCCAGCAGTCCTCTAGGACAGGGGAGAAGCTATGGCTACACCTTC. This sequence encodes CASSPLGQGRSYGYTF.

This chain joins TRBV6-5 and TRBJ2-2; TRBD1 agrees at 9 bases. The ends lost 6 bases at V and 9 bases at J; junction bases unmatched: 5. Germline CDR1 and CDR2: MNHEY and SVGAGI. This CDR3 comprises 13 residues. The CDR3 spells CASRWDRARELFF. CDR3 DNA sequence: TGTGCCAGCAGATGGGACAGGGCTAGGGAGCTGTTTTTT.

The chain joins TRBV7-3 to TRBJ2-3; D ambiguous. This CDR3 comprises 14 residues. Trimming pared 2 bases from V and 1 base from J, leaving 7 bases between. Germline CDR1 reads SGHTA; CDR2 reads FQGTGA. CDR3 sequence: CASSLGPRTDTQYF. The CDR3 bases are TGTGCCAGCAGCTTAGGGCCACGCACAGATACGCAGTATTTT.

The chain links TRBV19 to TRBJ2-2; D may be TRBD1 (5 bases). V lost 3 bases to trimming and J lost 4 bases, with 15 bases between them. This CDR3 is 16 amino acids long. CDR1 LNHDA and CDR2 SQIVND come from the germline V gene (reference sequence). The CDR3: CASSIRRGGSTGELFF. The CDR3 DNA reads TGTGCCAGTAGTATTCGTAGGGGTGGGTCCACCGGGGAGCTGTTTTTT.

The rearrangement links TRBV5-1 to TRBJ2-1; TRBD2 agrees at 7 bases. Germline trimming cut 5 bases from V and 8 bases from J; bases unmatched to any gene: 1. CDR1 is SGHRS, CDR2 YFSETQ, per germline. The length of the CDR3 is 11 residues. CDR3 sequence reads: CASRGGYEQFF. The CDR3 nucleotides read TGCGCCAGCAGGGGGGGGTATGAGCAGTTCTTC.

This clone was detected only once. The rearrangement links TRBV19 to TRBJ2-3; 7 nucleotides match TRBD1. From germline, CDR1 is LNHDA and CDR2 SQIVND (reference sequence). The CDR3 sequence is 13 residues long. Trimming cost V 7 bases and J 6 bases; bases outside gene matches: 7. CDR3 sequence: CASNNRGTDTQYF. The CDR3 DNA follows: TGTGCCAGTAATAACAGGGGAACGGATACGCAGTATTTT.

The chain links TRBV15 to TRBJ1-1, with D perhaps TRBD1 (6 bases). Trimming left V 0 bases short and J 7 bases short, with 15 bases between. Germline CDR1 reads LNHNV; CDR2 reads YYDKDF (reference sequence). The CDR3 sequence is 15 residues long. The CDR3 sequence: CATSRDGGGADEAFF. DNA for the CDR3: TGTGCCACCAGCAGAGATGGTGGGGGCGCTGATGAAGCTTTCTTT. Complete variable domain (other parts from reference TRBV15 and TRBJ1-1): DAMVIQNPRYQVTQFGKPVTLSCSQTLNHNVMYWYQQKSSQAPKLLFHYYDKDFNNEADTPDNFQSRRPNTSFCFLDIRSPGLGDTAMYLCATSRDGGGADEAFFGQGTRLTVV.

The chain combines TRBV5-1 with TRBJ2-7; D may be TRBD1 (6 bases). This CDR3 spans 16 amino acids. V shed 4 bases and J shed 0 bases, with 17 bases lying between them. The germline V gene has CDR1 SGHRS and CDR2 YFSETQ. The CDR3 reads CASSTNPRGSSYEQYF. The CDR3 DNA is TGCGCCAGCAGCACCAACCCCAGGGGAAGCTCCTACGAGCAGTACTTC.

The chain recombines TRBV7-2 with TRBJ2-7; TRBD2 matches at 16 bases. Germline V gene sequence: CDR1 SGHTA, CDR2 FQGNSA. The V gene end was trimmed by 5 bases and the J gene end by 5 bases; junction bases not matched to a gene: 12. CDR3 length equals 18 residues. The CDR3 DNA reads TGTGCCAGCAGCACTGGGACTAGCGGGAGGGCCCGGTTTCACGAGCAGTACTTC. Its translation: CASSTGTSGRARFHEQYF. The full variable domain, in which reference TRBV7-2 and TRBJ2-7 provide the parts outside the CDR3, is GAGVSQSPSNKVTEKGKDVELRCDPISGHTALYWYRQSLGQGLEFLIYFQGNSAPDKSGLPSDRFSAERTGGSVSTLTIQRTQQEDSAVYLCASSTGTSGRARFHEQYFGPGTRLTVT.

This clone was seen once. The V gene is TRBV19, the J gene TRBJ2-1, with D perhaps TRBD2 (6 bases). Deletions cut 5 bases from V and 3 bases from J, with 8 bases between. The CDR3 covers 13 residues. Germline V lookup: CDR1 LNHDA, CDR2 SQIVND (reference sequence). The DNA of the CDR3 is TGTGCCAGTAGTTTGGGGGGCTACAATGAGCAGTTCTTC. Its translation: CASSLGGYNEQFF.

The rearrangement uses TRBV20-1 and TRBJ2-7; no definite D call. The CDR3 runs to 11 residues. V lost 4 bases, J lost 5 bases, and 9 bases lay in between. Per the germline V gene, CDR1 is DFQATT and CDR2 is SNEGSKA (reference sequence). CDR3 sequence: CSANSRDEQYF. The DNA of the CDR3 is TGCAGTGCTAATTCACGGGACGAGCAGTACTTC.